The 30 T cell receptor beta chains reported below all come from one sample, sequenced in a study of T-cell reconstitution after alpha-beta-depleted transplantation in children. The authors prepared the TCRbeta library with unique molecular identifiers. TCRdb ran MiXCR on the PCR reads and lists one entry per CDR3 protein. This repertoire shows 700,000 to 950,000 distinct CDR3 sequences, 15% to 20% found once; its top ten account for approximately 5%. The source was PBMCs, mostly from graft donor cells, collected 360 days after TCRalphabeta/CD19-depleted stem cell transplant. These receptors were obtained from a male patient under 18 who had a stem cell transplant for acute lymphoblastic leukemia, so the T cells may come from the graft donor.

This clonotype has only a few counts. The chain employs TRBV29-1 and TRBJ2-1; TRBD2 matches 8 bases. V dropped 6 bases and J dropped 3; count of bases not matched to a gene: 4. CDR1 and CDR2 from the germline V gene are SQVTM and ANQGSEA. The CDR3 has 13 amino acids. The CDR3 DNA reads as TGCAGCGTAGGACTAGCTTTCTACAATGAGCAGTTCTTC. This encodes CSVGLAFYNEQFF.

This chain links TRBV29-1 with TRBJ1-5; D is unclear. Germline CDR1 is SQVTM and CDR2 is ANQGSEA. Trimming left V 1 base short and J 7 bases short, with 8 bases between. The CDR3 contains 12 residues. CDR3 bases: TGCAGCGTTGAAGGTAGGGTCCAGCCCCAGCATTTT. This gives the protein CSVEGRVQPQHF.

This clonotype has only a few counts. The V and J genes are TRBV5-6 and TRBJ2-5; no reliable D call. The CDR3 contains 13 residues. Trimming removed 0 bases from V and 7 bases from J, with 10 bases in between. CDR1 and CDR2 (germline): SGHDT, YYEEEE. The DNA for the CDR3 is TGTGCCAGCAGCTTGGGCAGAAAACGGACCCAGTACTTC. Its protein product is CASSLGRKRTQYF.

This clonotype appeared a few times. The gene calls are TRBV30 and TRBJ2-3; no definite D call. Trimming removed 3 bases from V and 1 base from J, with 8 bases in between. The CDR3 covers 13 residues. Germline V lookup: CDR1 GTSNPN, CDR2 SVGIG (reference sequence). The CDR3 region has the DNA TGTGCCTGGAGGCGAGAAGGCACAGATACGCAGTATTTT. Translated, it gives CAWRREGTDTQYF.

Many counts were recorded for this clonotype. CDR3 sequence: CASSFRGSGNTIYF. The CDR3 DNA sequence: TGTGCCAGCAGCTTCAGGGGCTCTGGAAACACCATATATTTT. The rearrangement uses TRBV28 and TRBJ1-3; D is perhaps TRBD1 (6 bases). The ends were cut back, 6 bases at V and 0 bases at J, with 9 bases in the middle. This CDR3 comprises 14 residues. Germline V CDR1 and CDR2: MDHEN, SYDVKM.

This chain connects TRBV5-1 to TRBJ2-7; 7 positions agree with TRBD2. This CDR3 spans 14 amino acids. Per germline, CDR1 SGHRS and CDR2 YFSETQ. Losses at the gene ends were 7 bases for V and 3 bases for J; bases not matched to a gene: 10. The CDR3 DNA sequence: TGCGCCAGCGGTCTCCCCGGCGGGAGCTACGAGCAGTACTTC. This codes for CASGLPGGSYEQYF.

This clonotype was found a few times. V and J are TRBV6-1 and TRBJ2-2, with 7 bases identical to TRBD2. The CDR3 contains 14 residues. CDR1 MNHNS and CDR2 SASEGT come from the germline V gene. The ends lost 6 bases at V and 4 bases at J; junction bases unmatched: 5. CDR3 nucleotide sequence: TGTGCCAGCAGCCCGGGACTAACCACCGGGGAGCTGTTTTTT. Translation gives CASSPGLTTGELFF.

This sequence joins TRBV6-1 and TRBJ2-7; tentative D call: TRBD1 (6 bases). The CDR3 runs 15 residues. Germline V gives CDR1 MNHNS, CDR2 SASEGT. V shed 5 bases and J shed 0 bases, with 14 bases lying between them. CDR3 region: CASSPQGISSYEQYF. CDR3 in DNA: TGTGCCAGCAGTCCGCAGGGGATATCCTCCTACGAGCAGTACTTC.

This clonotype was counted between two and nine times. The chain is built from TRBV2 and TRBJ1-1; 8 bases line up with TRBD1. V shed 7 bases and J 5 bases; nucleotides not matched to a gene: 6. The CDR3 is 13 residues long. Germline CDR1 and CDR2: SNHLY and FYNNEI. As DNA, the CDR3 is TGTGCCAGCAAAGAACAGGGGGGGACTGAAGCTTTCTTT. Protein: CASKEQGGTEAFF.

The gene calls are TRBV7-9 and TRBJ2-5; TRBD2 is a possible D gene (5 bases). The CDR3 totals 14 residues. V lost 8 bases and J 0 bases, leaving 13 bases between the germline ends. Germline lookup yields CDR1 SEHNR and CDR2 FQNEAQ (reference sequence). The CDR3 spells CASAPVDYQETQYF. The CDR3 bases are TGTGCCAGCGCCCCAGTGGACTACCAAGAGACCCAGTACTTC. The variable domain in full, with the rest retrieved from reference TRBV7-9 and TRBJ2-5, is DTGVSQNPRHKITKRGQNVTFRCDPISEHNRLYWYRQTLGQGPEFLTYFQNEAQLEKSRLLSDRFSAERPKGSFSTLEIQRTEQGDSAMYLCASAPVDYQETQYFGPGTRLLVL.

The gene calls are TRBV29-1 and TRBJ2-1; 7 bases agree with TRBD2. CDR1 and CDR2 from the germline V gene are SQVTM and ANQGSEA. The V segment lost 0 bases and the J segment 2 bases; nucleotides outside the gene matches: 7. The CDR3 covers 16 residues. The CDR3 spells CSVEDWAGEPYNEQFF. In DNA, the CDR3 is TGCAGCGTTGAAGATTGGGCGGGAGAGCCCTACAATGAGCAGTTCTTC.

The chain recombines TRBV20-1 with TRBJ2-1; TRBD2 matches 8 bases. V was clipped by 7 bases and J by 2 bases; unmatched bases: 7. The CDR3 runs 14 residues. Germline-derived CDR1 and CDR2 are DFQATT and SNEGSKA (reference sequence). CDR3 coding DNA: TGCAGTGACCGAGCGGGAGCGCCCTACAATGAGCAGTTCTTC. This gives the protein CSDRAGAPYNEQFF.

This chain uses TRBV5-1 with TRBJ2-7; 7 nucleotides match TRBD2. The CDR3 runs 14 residues. V shed 4 bases, J shed 0 bases, and the junction held 4 bases outside the gene matches. Germline CDR1 reads SGHRS; CDR2 reads YFSETQ. For the CDR3, the DNA is TGCGCCAGCAGCGTACTAGCGTACTCCTACGAGCAGTACTTC. This codes for CASSVLAYSYEQYF.

This clonotype came up a few times. The rearrangement uses TRBV6-5 and TRBJ1-5; 8 nucleotides line up with TRBD1. Germline loops: CDR1 MNHEY, CDR2 SVGAGI. V shed 2 bases and J 7 bases; nucleotides not matched to a gene: 4. The CDR3 has 14 amino acids. The CDR3 DNA reads TGTGCCAGCAGTTACCTGACAGGGGTGCAGCCCCAGCATTTT. This sequence encodes CASSYLTGVQPQHF.

This clonotype came up a few times. This chain links TRBV18 with TRBJ2-1; 7 bases line up with TRBD1. From germline, CDR1 is KGHSH and CDR2 LQKENI. The J segment lost 5 bases and the V segment lost 6 bases, leaving 7 bases of the junction unmatched. The CDR3 length is 14 residues. The CDR3 DNA reads TGTGCCAGCTCCCTCCTGACAGGGAACAATGAGCAGTTCTTC. Translation gives CASSLLTGNNEQFF.

This clonotype has more than one count but fewer than ten. The genes are TRBV10-3 and TRBJ1-5, with D uncertain. From germline, CDR1 is ENHRY and CDR2 SYGVKD. V gave up 2 bases and J gave up 0 bases, with 11 bases separating them. The CDR3 runs 16 residues. CDR3 sequence reads: CAISEASDYSNQPQHF. CDR3 bases: TGTGCCATCAGTGAGGCCAGTGATTATAGCAATCAGCCCCAGCATTTT.

This chain joins TRBV3-1 and TRBJ1-2, with D hard to call. Germline CDR1 LGHDT, CDR2 YNNKEL (reference sequence). CDR3 length: 16 amino acids. V lost 0 bases, J lost 2 bases, and 13 bases lay in between. The CDR3 loop reads CASSQDLAAPNYGYTF. In nucleotides, the CDR3 is TGTGCCAGCAGCCAAGATCTCGCGGCACCGAACTATGGCTACACCTTC.

The genes are TRBV7-2 and TRBJ2-7, with D perhaps matching TRBD2 (6 bases). V was trimmed by 3 bases and J by 4 bases, leaving 16 bases between them. The CDR3 runs to 15 residues. From germline, CDR1 is SGHTA and CDR2 FQGNSA. This chain's CDR3 is CASSFGGDSPYEQYF. The CDR3 nucleotides are TGTGCCAGCAGCTTCGGGGGAGACAGCCCTTACGAGCAGTACTTC.

The rearrangement joins TRBV6-5 to TRBJ2-1; D is ambiguous. This CDR3 contains 14 residues. Between the trimmed V and J ends, which lost 2 bases and 7 bases, there was a span of 12 bases. The germline V gene has CDR1 MNHEY and CDR2 SVGAGI. CDR3 nucleotide sequence: TGTGCCAGCAGTTACGTAAGGGTAGGGAATGAGCAGTTCTTC. It encodes CASSYVRVGNEQFF.

In its sample, this clonotype was seen many times. This chain joins TRBV20-1 and TRBJ2-5; D is perhaps TRBD1 (6 bases). V was pared by 0 bases and J by 7 bases, with 18 bases between. The CDR3 length is 15 residues. From germline, CDR1 is DFQATT and CDR2 SNEGSKA (reference sequence). In DNA form, the CDR3 reads TGCAGTGCTAGAGATCCAGGGGAACCTTGGCGGACCCAGTACTTC. Translated: CSARDPGEPWRTQYF.

The rearrangement uses TRBV15 and TRBJ2-7, with no clear D. Germline V lookup: CDR1 LNHNV, CDR2 YYDKDF (reference sequence). Trimming cost V 0 bases and J 2 bases, with 5 bases left between them. This CDR3 region has 13 residues. In DNA form, the CDR3 reads TGTGCCACCAGCAGAGATACGGCCTACGAGCAGTACTTC. This translates into CATSRDTAYEQYF.

The CDR3 DNA reads as TGCGCCAGCAGCTTTTCACTACAACTCGAGCAGTACTTC. Its translation: CASSFSLQLEQYF. The chain combines TRBV5-1 with TRBJ2-7; D is uncertain. The V end was cut by 2 bases, the J end by 6 bases, with 12 bases between. The length of the CDR3 is 13 residues. Per the germline V gene, CDR1 is SGHRS and CDR2 is YFSETQ.

The chain employs TRBV21-1 and TRBJ2-7. TRBV21-1 corresponds to a pseudogene. The CDR3 is 12 amino acids. CDR3 DNA sequence: TGTGCCAGAGGACAGAGCTCCTACGAGCAGTACTTC. This codes for CARGQSSYEQYF.

V and J are TRBV6-1 and TRBJ2-7; TRBD1 matches 8 bases. V shed 6 bases and J 3 bases; nucleotides not matched to a gene: 13. The CDR3 extends over 16 amino acids. Germline V lookup: CDR1 MNHNS, CDR2 SASEGT. The CDR3, as DNA: TGTGCCAGCAGATCCCGACAGGGGAGGCCTCACTACGAGCAGTACTTC. Encoded protein: CASRSRQGRPHYEQYF.

The chain links TRBV18 to TRBJ2-5; D is perhaps TRBD1 (6 bases). V lost 2 bases, J lost 4 bases, and 14 bases lay in between. The CDR3 length is 15 residues. From germline, CDR1 is KGHSH and CDR2 LQKENI. The CDR3 bases are TGTGCCAGCTCACCAACCACAGGGAGTAGAGAGACCCAGTACTTC. Its translation: CASSPTTGSRETQYF.

This clonotype occurred a few times. This rearrangement joins TRBV11-3 to TRBJ2-7; D remains unclear. CDR1 is SGHNT, CDR2 YENEEA, per germline. Trimming took off 1 base at V and 2 bases at J, with 12 bases between the two ends. This CDR3 comprises 15 residues. CDR3 amino acids: CASSLGPADAYEQYF. The DNA for the CDR3 is TGTGCCAGCAGCTTAGGCCCGGCTGACGCCTACGAGCAGTACTTC. The entire variable domain, with the rest obtained from reference TRBV11-3 and TRBJ2-7, is as follows: EAGVVQSPRYKIIEKKQPVAFWCNPISGHNTLYWYLQNLGQGPELLIRYENEEAVDDSQLPKDRFSAERLKGVDSTLKIQPAELGDSAVYLCASSLGPADAYEQYFGPGTRLTVT.

V usage is TRBV12-3 or TRBV12-4 and J usage is TRBJ2-1, with TRBD1 matching over 12 bases. The CDR3 is 16 residues long. After removal of 6 bases from V and 9 bases from J, the junction contained 12 bases not matched to a gene. CDR3 amino acids: CASRLTRDRGQGEQFF. DNA of the CDR3: TGTGCCAGCAGACTTACACGGGACAGGGGGCAGGGTGAGCAGTTCTTC.

On this clonotype: The conserved closing phenylalanine or tryptophan is absent in this CDR3, likely reflecting a read error. J is TRBJ1-1 and V is TRBV5-5; no reliable D call. The CDR3 extends over 16 amino acids. V was cut by 0 bases and J by 4 bases, with 16 bases left in between. The germline CDR1 and CDR2 sequences are SGHKS and YYEKEE (reference sequence). The CDR3 spells CASSLVREGKRTEAFY. CDR3 DNA: TGTGCCAGCAGCTTGGTGCGGGAAGGGAAGCGCACTGAAGCTTTCTAT.

The table lists this clonotype with many counts. As DNA, the CDR3 is TGTGCCAGCAGCGGAAACAGGGGACGAACTGAAGCTTTCTTT. This encodes CASSGNRGRTEAFF. This chain joins TRBV12-3 or TRBV12-4 and TRBJ1-1, with 7 bases identical to TRBD1. Germline trimming cut 6 bases from V and 5 bases from J; bases unmatched to any gene: 9. CDR3 length equals 14 residues.

This clonotype appeared a few times. The chain carries TRBV4-3 and TRBJ2-1; maybe TRBD2 (6 bases). Germline assignment: CDR1 LGHNA and CDR2 YSLEER. V was pared by 4 bases and J by 8 bases, with 12 bases between. CDR3 length: 13 amino acids. CDR3 sequence reads: CASSPGGRHEQFF. The CDR3 DNA is TGCGCCAGCAGCCCAGGAGGGCGGCATGAGCAGTTCTTC.